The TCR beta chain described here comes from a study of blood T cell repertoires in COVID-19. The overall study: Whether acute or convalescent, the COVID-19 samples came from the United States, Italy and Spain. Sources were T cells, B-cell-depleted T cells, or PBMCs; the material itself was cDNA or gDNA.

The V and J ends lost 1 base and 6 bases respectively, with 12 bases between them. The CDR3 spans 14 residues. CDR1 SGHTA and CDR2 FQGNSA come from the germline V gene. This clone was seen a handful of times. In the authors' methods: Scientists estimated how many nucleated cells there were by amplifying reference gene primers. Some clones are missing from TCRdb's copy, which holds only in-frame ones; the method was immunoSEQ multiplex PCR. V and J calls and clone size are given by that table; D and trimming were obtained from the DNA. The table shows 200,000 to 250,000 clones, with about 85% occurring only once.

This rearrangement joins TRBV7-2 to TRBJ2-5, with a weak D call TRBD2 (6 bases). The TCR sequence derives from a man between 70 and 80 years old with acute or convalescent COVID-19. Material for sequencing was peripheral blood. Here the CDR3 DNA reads TGTGCCAGCAGCTTAGGTGGGAGGTTGAAGACCCAGTACTTC. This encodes CASSLGGRLKTQYF.